Listed below are T cell receptor beta chains from one sample, sequenced in a study of blood T cell repertoires in COVID-19. TCRdb's copy holds only in-frame clones and misses some; the assay was immunoSEQ multiplex PCR. The table records about 20,000 clones, around nine tenths of them present only once. Material for sequencing was peripheral blood. The receptors originated from a human donor in a cohort sampled during active COVID-19. Both conserved end residues are part of each CDR3. D genes are given only for firm matches. Where a row states a size, it is once, few, many or the class of an expanded clone; other rows omit it.

D	size	V	J	DNA	CDR3
.	.	TRBV12-3/TRBV12-4	TRBJ2-3	TGTGCCAGCAGCTCCCCCGGAGACGATACGCAGTATTTT	CASSSPGDDTQYF
.	.	TRBV2	TRBJ2-3	TGTGCCAGCACCCCAGATACAGATACGCAGTATTTT	CASTPDTDTQYF
TRBD1	.	TRBV29-1	TRBJ1-4	TGCAGCGTTGTAGGGGGCGCGGGGACTAATGAAAAACTGTTTTTT	CSVVGGAGTNEKLFF
TRBD1	once	TRBV5-4	TRBJ1-2	TGTGCCAGCAGCTCTCAGGGGGCGGGAGGCTACACCTTC	CASSSQGAGGYTF
TRBD2	.	TRBV27	TRBJ2-1	TGTGCCAGCAGCTTATTTGGGAGGACTAGCGTCAATGAGCAGTTCTTC	CASSLFGRTSVNEQFF
TRBD1	.	TRBV10-2	TRBJ2-7	TGCGCCAGCACCCTACAGGGGGCGCTGGGGAACGAGCAGTACTTC	CASTLQGALGNEQYF
TRBD1	once	TRBV28	TRBJ1-1	TGTGCCAGCAGTGCTTACCGGGACAGGGGGCGGGGGACTGAAGCTTTCTTT	CASSAYRDRGRGTEAFF
TRBD1	.	TRBV5-6	TRBJ1-5	TGTGCCAGCAGTTCCGGACAGGGATATAGCAATCAGCCCCAGCATTTT	CASSSGQGYSNQPQHF
TRBD2	.	TRBV7-8	TRBJ2-1	TGTGCCAGCAGCTATAGCGGGAGCAATGAGCAGTTCTTC	CASSYSGSNEQFF
.	.	TRBV3-1/TRBV3-2	TRBJ2-1	TGTGCCAGCAGCCGGAATGGAGCGGCCAATGAGCAGTTCTTC	CASSRNGAANEQFF
.	few	TRBV30	TRBJ1-2	TGTGCCTGGAGTGGGGCCGGATTCCTCTATGGCTACACCTTC	CAWSGAGFLYGYTF
.	.	TRBV5-1	TRBJ1-6	TGCGCCAGCAGCCCGCCCCAGGCCAATTCACCCCTCCACTTT	CASSPPQANSPLHF
.	.	TRBV13	TRBJ1-5	TGTGCCAGCAGGCCTCACAGGGCGGGCAATCAGCCCCAGCATTTT	CASRPHRAGNQPQHF
TRBD1	.	TRBV2	TRBJ2-6	TGTGCCAGCAGAAACCGGGACAGCGAAGCCGGGGCCAACGTCCTGACTTTC	CASRNRDSEAGANVLTF
.	.	TRBV5-1	TRBJ2-2	TGCGCCAGCACGGAAGCGGACCGGGAGACCGGGGAGCTGTTTTTT	CASTEADRETGELFF
TRBD1	.	TRBV6-5	TRBJ2-7	TGTGCCAGCAGTTACGGGACAGTAACCTACGAGCAGTACTTC	CASSYGTVTYEQYF
TRBD1	.	TRBV2	TRBJ1-5	TGTGCCAGCACCCGACAGGGTTTGCAGCCCCAGCATTTT	CASTRQGLQPQHF
.	.	TRBV27	TRBJ1-1	TGTGCCAGCAGTTCCTTGGCAGGGGAGGCTTTCTTT	CASSSLAGEAFF
TRBD2	.	TRBV5-1	TRBJ2-1	TGCGCCAGCAAGACTAGCGGATACAATGAGCAGTTCTTC	CASKTSGYNEQFF
.	.	TRBV6-5	TRBJ1-2	TGTGCCAGCAGGGGCCCCGCTGGGGGCTACACCTTC	CASRGPAGGYTF
.	.	TRBV10-2	TRBJ1-1	TGCGCCAGCAGCGAATCTGCAGACTACACTGAAGCTTTCTTT	CASSESADYTEAFF
.	.	TRBV19	TRBJ2-1	TGTGCCAGTAGTCCGCCCCCAGCGGATCGTTGGAATGAGCAGTTCTTC	CASSPPPADRWNEQFF
TRBD1	.	TRBV7-6	TRBJ1-4	TGTGCCAGCAGCCTTGGACAGGGTGGCTCTGGTAATGAAAAACTGTTTTTT	CASSLGQGGSGNEKLFF
TRBD1	.	TRBV7-8	TRBJ1-4	TGTGCCAGCAGCCCACCTAGACAGGGGACAAAACTGTTTTTT	CASSPPRQGTKLFF
TRBD1	.	TRBV24-1	TRBJ2-1	TGTGCCACCAGTGATTTGCCGGGACAGGGGGCATCCCATGAGCAGTTCTTC	CATSDLPGQGASHEQFF
.	.	TRBV7-3	TRBJ2-3	TGTGCCAGCAGCTTTCACCCTTCGGCGGCAGATACGCAGTATTTT	CASSFHPSAADTQYF
TRBD2	.	TRBV29-1	TRBJ2-3	TGCAGCGGGAGAACTACTAGCGCTAAGAGCACAGATACGCAGTATTTT	CSGRTTSAKSTDTQYF
.	few	TRBV5-5	TRBJ1-5	TGTGCCAGCAGCTTGGCCAACCGGGGGACTCAGCCCCAGCATTTT	CASSLANRGTQPQHF
TRBD1	.	TRBV28	TRBJ2-7	TGTGCCAGCAGACCCAGAGGGACAGGGGGGGACGAGCAGTACTTC	CASRPRGTGGDEQYF
TRBD2	few	TRBV5-5	TRBJ2-7	TGTGCCAGCAGCCGGACTAGCGGGAACCCCTACGAGCAGTACTTC	CASSRTSGNPYEQYF
.	once	TRBV5-1	TRBJ2-1	TGCGCCAGCAGCTTGGCCGTAGTCTCCCATGAGCAGTTCTTC	CASSLAVVSHEQFF
.	.	TRBV15	TRBJ2-1	TGTGCCACCAGCAGAGCGGGCAGCGGCGCCTACAATGAGCAGTTCTTC	CATSRAGSGAYNEQFF
.	once	TRBV19	TRBJ2-3	TGTGCCAGTAGTCCCCGGCCGGGGAGCACAGATACGCAGTATTTT	CASSPRPGSTDTQYF
TRBD2	.	TRBV30	TRBJ2-3	TGTGCCTGGAGTCTCACTAGCGGGAGCCGGGGGACGCAGTATTTT	CAWSLTSGSRGTQYF
TRBD1	.	TRBV4-2	TRBJ1-4	TGTGCCAGCAGCCACGGTCCCCTTTCCGGGACAGCTAATGAAAAACTGTTTTTT	CASSHGPLSGTANEKLFF
.	.	TRBV27	TRBJ1-6	TGTGCCAGCACCTCGGTTCTCCCTATGCCCCTCCACTTT	CASTSVLPMPLHF
.	once	TRBV19	TRBJ2-7	TGTGCCAGTAGAGATTCCGGGACACATTACGAGCAGTACTTC	CASRDSGTHYEQYF
TRBD2	.	TRBV5-1	TRBJ2-3	TGCGCCAGCAGCTTGGAGAGCCTAGCGGGAGGGCGGACAGATACGCAGTATTTT	CASSLESLAGGRTDTQYF
.	once	TRBV5-6	TRBJ2-3	TGTGCCAGCAGCCCTGGTACGGGGGCAGATACGCAGTATTTT	CASSPGTGADTQYF